Detailed here is one T cell receptor (beta chain). The data belong to a study of blood T cells in healthy people across ages. Trimming took 2 bases from V and 8 from J; bases not matched to a gene: 6. This CDR3 has 15 amino acids. Germline CDR1 and CDR2: KGHDR and SFDVKD. Together with a sample-barcoded 5' primer, a J-beta primer mix was included in a second PCR lasting roughly 7 to 11 cycles. A single record per CDR3 protein comes from TCRdb applying MiXCR to the 5' RACE reads. The repertoire has 600,000 to 1,000,000 distinct CDR3 sequences, roughly 25% of them found once; the top ten carry under 4.5%. This same sample was also taken into another study, of T cells of mothers and their children.

V is TRBV24-1 and J is TRBJ2-1; 9 bases align to TRBD1. The material sequenced was blood. This sequence was found in a boy aged 10-17 years in good health. Here the CDR3 DNA reads TGTGCCACCAGTGATTACGACAGGGGGAGTTATGAGCAGTTCTTC. Translation: CATSDYDRGSYEQFF.